This note documents a single TCR beta chain sequence. The sample comes from a study of blood T cells in healthy people across ages. The CDR3 loop spans 14 amino acids. Germline V gene sequence: CDR1 SNHLY, CDR2 FYNNEI. A second about 6 to 11 cycle PCR used barcoded and J-beta primers. From the 5' RACE reads, TCRdb called clonotypes with MiXCR, one entry per CDR3 protein. The sample comprises over 1,500,000 distinct CDR3 sequences, about 39% of which are singletons, and under 30% rests with the top ten. The sequence derives from a human donor in good health. Source material: blood. The V gene is TRBV2, the J gene TRBJ2-7, with 8 bases aligning to TRBD1. The closer fit of TRBJ2-5 to the DNA end suggests the J call may be wrong. The CDR3 coding sequence is TGTGCCAGCAGCAGGACAGGGTGGAAAGAGACCCAGTACTTC. This gives the protein CASSRTGWKETQYF.